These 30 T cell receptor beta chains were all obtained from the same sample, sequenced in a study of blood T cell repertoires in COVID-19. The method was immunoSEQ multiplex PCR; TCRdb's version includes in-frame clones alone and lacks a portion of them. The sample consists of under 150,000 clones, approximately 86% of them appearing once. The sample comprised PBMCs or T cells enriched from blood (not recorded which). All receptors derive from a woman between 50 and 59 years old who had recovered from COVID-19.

Here the CDR3 DNA reads TGTGCCAGCAGCTTAGGATCGGGGGGGCGCCCTAACTATGGCTACACCTTC. The encoded protein is CASSLGSGGRPNYGYTF. V gene TRBV7-8 combines with J gene TRBJ1-2; D may be TRBD1 (6 bases). This CDR3 region has 17 residues. The germline CDR1 and CDR2 sequences are SGHVS and FQNEAQ. V shed 1 base and J shed 0 bases, with 15 bases lying between them. Supplemented by reference TRBV7-8 and TRBJ1-2, the full variable domain reads GAGVSQSPRYKVAKRGQDVALRCDPISGHVSLFWYQQALGQGPEFLTYFQNEAQLDKSGLPSDRFFAERPEGSVSTLKIQRTQQEDSAVYLCASSLGSGGRPNYGYTFGSGTRLTVV.

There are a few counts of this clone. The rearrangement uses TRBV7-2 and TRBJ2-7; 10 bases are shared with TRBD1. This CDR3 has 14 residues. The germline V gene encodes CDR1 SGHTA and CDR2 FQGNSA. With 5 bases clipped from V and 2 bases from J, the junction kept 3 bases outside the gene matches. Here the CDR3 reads CASSPGTGAYEQYF. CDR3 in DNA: TGTGCCAGCAGCCCTGGGACAGGGGCCTACGAGCAGTACTTC.

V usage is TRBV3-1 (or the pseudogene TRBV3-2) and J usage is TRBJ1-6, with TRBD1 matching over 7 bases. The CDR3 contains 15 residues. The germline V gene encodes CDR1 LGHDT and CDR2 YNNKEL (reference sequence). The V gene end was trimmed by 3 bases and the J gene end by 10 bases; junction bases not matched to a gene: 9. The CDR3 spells CASSQPTGAGSPLHF. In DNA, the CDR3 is TGTGCCAGCAGCCAGCCCACAGGGGCCGGCTCACCCCTCCACTTT.

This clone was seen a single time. The CDR3 region is CASSQRTEQGDTEAFF. CDR3 sequence (DNA): TGTGCCAGCAGCCAGAGGACCGAACAGGGGGACACTGAAGCTTTCTTT. J is TRBJ1-1 and V is TRBV3-1 (or the pseudogene TRBV3-2), with 8 bases aligning to TRBD1. Unmatched junction bases numbered 9, after V lost 3 bases and J lost 3 bases. Germline V CDR1 and CDR2: LGHDT, YNNKEL (reference sequence). This CDR3 region has 16 residues.

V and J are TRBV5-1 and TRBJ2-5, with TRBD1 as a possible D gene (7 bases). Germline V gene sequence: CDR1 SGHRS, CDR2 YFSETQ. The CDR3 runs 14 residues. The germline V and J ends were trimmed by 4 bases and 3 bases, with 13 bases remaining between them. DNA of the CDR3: TGCGCCAGCAGCCGAGGGGGGACAGAAGAGACCCAGTACTTC. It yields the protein CASSRGGTEETQYF.

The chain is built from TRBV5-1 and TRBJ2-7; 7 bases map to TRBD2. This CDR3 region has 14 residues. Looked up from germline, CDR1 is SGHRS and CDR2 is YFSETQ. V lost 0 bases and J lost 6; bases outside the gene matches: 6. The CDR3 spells CASSLEGLTGEQYF. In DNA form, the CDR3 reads TGCGCCAGCAGCTTGGAGGGACTAACCGGCGAGCAGTACTTC.

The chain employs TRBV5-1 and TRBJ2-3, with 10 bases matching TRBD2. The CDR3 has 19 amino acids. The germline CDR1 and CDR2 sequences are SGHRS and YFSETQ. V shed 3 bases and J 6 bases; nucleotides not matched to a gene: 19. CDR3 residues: CASSSLPGGSGGTGDTQYF. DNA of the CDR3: TGCGCCAGCAGCTCCCTCCCGGGGGGTAGCGGGGGGACCGGGGATACGCAGTATTTT.

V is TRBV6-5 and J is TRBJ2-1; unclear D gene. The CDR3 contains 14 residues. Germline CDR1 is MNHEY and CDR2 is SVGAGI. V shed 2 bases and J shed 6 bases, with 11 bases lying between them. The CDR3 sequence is CASSYKPLGNEQFF. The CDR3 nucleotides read TGTGCCAGCAGTTACAAGCCCCTAGGCAATGAGCAGTTCTTC.

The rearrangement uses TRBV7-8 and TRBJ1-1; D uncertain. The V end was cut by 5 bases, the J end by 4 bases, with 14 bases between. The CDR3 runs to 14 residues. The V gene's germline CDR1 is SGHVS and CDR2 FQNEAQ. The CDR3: CASSGHSEGTEAFF. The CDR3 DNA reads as TGTGCCAGCAGCGGCCACAGTGAGGGCACTGAAGCTTTCTTT.

Written as DNA, the CDR3 is TGTGCCAGCAGCCCCAGGGGCCTCCTTAGCAATCAGCCCCAGCATTTT. Its protein product is CASSPRGLLSNQPQHF. The chain combines TRBV5-8 with TRBJ1-5, with D tentatively TRBD1 (6 bases). Trimming cost V 4 bases and J 0 bases, with 14 bases left between them. The CDR3 is 16 residues long. Germline V gives CDR1 SGHTS, CDR2 YDEGEE.

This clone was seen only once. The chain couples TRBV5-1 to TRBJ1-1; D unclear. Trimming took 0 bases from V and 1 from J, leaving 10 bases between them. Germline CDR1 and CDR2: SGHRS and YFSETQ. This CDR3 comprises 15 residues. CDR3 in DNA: TGCGCCAGCAGCTTGGAGTACAACCAGAACACTGAAGCTTTCTTT. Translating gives CASSLEYNQNTEAFF.

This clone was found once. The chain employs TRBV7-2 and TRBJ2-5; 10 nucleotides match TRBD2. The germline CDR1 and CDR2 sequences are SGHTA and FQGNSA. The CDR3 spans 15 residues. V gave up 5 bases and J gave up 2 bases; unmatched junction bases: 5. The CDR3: CASSPLAGPQETQYF. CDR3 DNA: TGTGCCAGCAGCCCACTAGCGGGGCCTCAAGAGACCCAGTACTTC.

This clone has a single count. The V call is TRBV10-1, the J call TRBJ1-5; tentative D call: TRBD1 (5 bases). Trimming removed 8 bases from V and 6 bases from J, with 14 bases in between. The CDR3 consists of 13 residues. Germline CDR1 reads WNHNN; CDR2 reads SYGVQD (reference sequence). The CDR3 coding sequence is TGCGCCAGCTCAGGGCAGGGTTCTCAGCCCCAGCATTTT. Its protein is CASSGQGSQPQHF.

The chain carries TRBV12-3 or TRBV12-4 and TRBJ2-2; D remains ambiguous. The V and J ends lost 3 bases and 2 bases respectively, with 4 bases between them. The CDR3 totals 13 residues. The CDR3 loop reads CASSFINTGELFF. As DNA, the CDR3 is TGTGCCAGCAGTTTTATTAACACCGGGGAGCTGTTTTTT.

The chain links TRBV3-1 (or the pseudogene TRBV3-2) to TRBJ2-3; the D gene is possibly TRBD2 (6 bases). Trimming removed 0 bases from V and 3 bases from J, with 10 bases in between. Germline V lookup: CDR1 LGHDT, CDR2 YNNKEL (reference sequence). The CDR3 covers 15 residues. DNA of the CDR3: TGTGCCAGCAGCCAAGAGAAGGGGAGGACAGATACGCAGTATTTT. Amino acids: CASSQEKGRTDTQYF.

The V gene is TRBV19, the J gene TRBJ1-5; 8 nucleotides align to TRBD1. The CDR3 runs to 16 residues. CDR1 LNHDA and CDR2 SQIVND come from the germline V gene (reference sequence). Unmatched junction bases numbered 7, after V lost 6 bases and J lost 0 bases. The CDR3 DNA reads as TGTGCCAGTAGCGACAGGGGCCCATATAGCAATCAGCCCCAGCATTTT. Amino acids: CASSDRGPYSNQPQHF.

This CDR3 is CASSEGRGNEKLFF. CDR3 DNA sequence: TGTGCCAGCAGTGAAGGGAGGGGTAATGAAAAACTGTTTTTT. The chain links TRBV2 to TRBJ1-4; D might be TRBD1 (5 bases). CDR3 size: 14 residues. V shed 1 base and J shed 4 bases, with 7 bases lying between them. CDR1 is SNHLY, CDR2 FYNNEI, per germline.

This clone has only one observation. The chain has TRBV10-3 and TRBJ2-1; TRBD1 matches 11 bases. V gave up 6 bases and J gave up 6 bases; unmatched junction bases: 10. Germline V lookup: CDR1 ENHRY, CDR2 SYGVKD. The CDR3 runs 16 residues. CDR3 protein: CAIRHLGQGDGNEQFF. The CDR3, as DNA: TGTGCCATCAGGCACCTGGGACAGGGGGATGGCAATGAGCAGTTCTTC.

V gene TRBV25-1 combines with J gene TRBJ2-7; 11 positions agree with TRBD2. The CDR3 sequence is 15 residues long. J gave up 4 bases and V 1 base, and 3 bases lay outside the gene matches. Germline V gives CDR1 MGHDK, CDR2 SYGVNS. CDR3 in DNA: TGTGCCAGCAGTGAATGGGGGACTAGCGGTTACGAGCAGTACTTC. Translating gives CASSEWGTSGYEQYF.

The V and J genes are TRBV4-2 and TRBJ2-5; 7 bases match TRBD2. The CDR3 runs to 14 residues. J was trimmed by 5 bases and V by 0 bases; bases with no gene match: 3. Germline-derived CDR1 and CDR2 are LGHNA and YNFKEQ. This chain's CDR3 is CASSQDWGGETQYF. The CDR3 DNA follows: TGTGCCAGCAGCCAAGACTGGGGGGGGGAGACCCAGTACTTC.

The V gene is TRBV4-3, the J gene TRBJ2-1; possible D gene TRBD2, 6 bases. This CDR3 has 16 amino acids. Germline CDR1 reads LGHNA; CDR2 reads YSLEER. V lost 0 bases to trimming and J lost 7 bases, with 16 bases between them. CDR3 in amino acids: CASSQDHGGRTNEQFF. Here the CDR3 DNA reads TGCGCCAGCAGCCAAGATCACGGGGGACGCACGAATGAGCAGTTCTTC.

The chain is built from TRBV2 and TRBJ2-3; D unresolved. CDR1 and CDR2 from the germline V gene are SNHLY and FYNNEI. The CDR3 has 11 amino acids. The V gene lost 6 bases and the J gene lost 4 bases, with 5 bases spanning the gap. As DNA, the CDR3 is TGTGCCAGCAGGCCGGCAGATACGCAGTATTTT. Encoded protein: CASRPADTQYF.

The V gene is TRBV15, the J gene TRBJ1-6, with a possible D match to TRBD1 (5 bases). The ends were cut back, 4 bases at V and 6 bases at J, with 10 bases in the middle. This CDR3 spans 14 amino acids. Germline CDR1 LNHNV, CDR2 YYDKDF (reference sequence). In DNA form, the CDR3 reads TGTGCCACCAGCATGGCAGGGTTTAATTCACCCCTCCACTTT. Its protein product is CATSMAGFNSPLHF. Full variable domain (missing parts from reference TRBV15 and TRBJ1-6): DAMVIQNPRYQVTQFGKPVTLSCSQTLNHNVMYWYQQKSSQAPKLLFHYYDKDFNNEADTPDNFQSRRPNTSFCFLDIRSPGLGDTAMYLCATSMAGFNSPLHFGNGTRLTVT.

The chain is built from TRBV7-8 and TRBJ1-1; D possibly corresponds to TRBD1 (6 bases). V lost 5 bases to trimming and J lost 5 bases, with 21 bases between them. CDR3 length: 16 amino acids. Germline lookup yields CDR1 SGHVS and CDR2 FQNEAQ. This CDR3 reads CASSPLGRGALTEAFF. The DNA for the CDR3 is TGTGCCAGCAGCCCCCTGGGGAGGGGGGCGTTGACTGAAGCTTTCTTT.

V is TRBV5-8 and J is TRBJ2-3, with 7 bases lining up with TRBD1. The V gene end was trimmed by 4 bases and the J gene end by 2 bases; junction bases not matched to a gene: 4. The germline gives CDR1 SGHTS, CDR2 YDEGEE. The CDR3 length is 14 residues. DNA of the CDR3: TGTGCCAGCAGCCTAGGACAGGACACAGATACGCAGTATTTT. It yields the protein CASSLGQDTDTQYF. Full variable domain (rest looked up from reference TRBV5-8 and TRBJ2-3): EAGVTQSPTHLIKTRGQQATLRCSPISGHTSVYWYQQALGLGLQFLLWYDEGEERNRGNFPPRFSGRQFPNYSSELNVNALELEDSALYLCASSLGQDTDTQYFGPGTRLTVL.

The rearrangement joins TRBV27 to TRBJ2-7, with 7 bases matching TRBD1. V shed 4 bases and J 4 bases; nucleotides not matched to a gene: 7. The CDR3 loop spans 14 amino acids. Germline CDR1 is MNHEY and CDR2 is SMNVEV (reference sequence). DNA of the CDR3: TGTGCCAGCAGTTCACAGGGGAAGGTGTACGAGCAGTACTTC. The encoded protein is CASSSQGKVYEQYF.

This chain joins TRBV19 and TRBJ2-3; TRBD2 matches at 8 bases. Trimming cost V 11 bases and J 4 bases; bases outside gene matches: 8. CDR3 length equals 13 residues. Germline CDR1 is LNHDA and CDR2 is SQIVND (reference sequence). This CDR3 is CAPRREGADTQYF. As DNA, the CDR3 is TGTGCCCCGAGACGGGAGGGCGCAGATACGCAGTATTTT.

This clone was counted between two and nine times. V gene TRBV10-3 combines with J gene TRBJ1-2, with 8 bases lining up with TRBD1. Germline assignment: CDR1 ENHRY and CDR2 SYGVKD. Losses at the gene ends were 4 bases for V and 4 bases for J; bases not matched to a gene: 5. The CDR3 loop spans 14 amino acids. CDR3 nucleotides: TGTGCCATCAGTGCCCGACAGGGGACCTATGGCTACACCTTC. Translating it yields CAISARQGTYGYTF.

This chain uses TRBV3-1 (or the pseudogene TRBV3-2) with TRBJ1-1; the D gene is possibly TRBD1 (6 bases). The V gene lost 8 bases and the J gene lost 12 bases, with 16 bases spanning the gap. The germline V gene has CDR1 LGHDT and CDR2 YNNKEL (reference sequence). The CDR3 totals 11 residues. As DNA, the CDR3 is TGTGCCAGCGGTGCAACAGGGCTTTCTTTCTTT. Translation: CASGATGLSFF.

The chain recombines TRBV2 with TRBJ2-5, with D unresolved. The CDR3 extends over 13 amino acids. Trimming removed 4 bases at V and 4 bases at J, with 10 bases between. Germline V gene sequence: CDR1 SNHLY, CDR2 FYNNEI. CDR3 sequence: CASSAAEVETQYF. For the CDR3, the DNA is TGTGCCAGCAGTGCGGCCGAGGTAGAGACCCAGTACTTC. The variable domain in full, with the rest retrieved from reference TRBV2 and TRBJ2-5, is EPEVTQTPSHQVTQMGQEVILRCVPISNHLYFYWYRQILGQKVEFLVSFYNNEISEKSEIFDDQFSVERPDGSNFTLKIRSTKLEDSAMYFCASSAAEVETQYFGPGTRLLVL.